This T cell receptor beta chain was identified during a study of cytomegalovirus exposure and HLA in healthy donors. About this clone: The antigen is not known.

CDR3 size: 15 residues. V shed 5 bases, J shed 2 bases, and the junction held 4 bases outside the gene matches. From germline, CDR1 is MNHEY and CDR2 SMNVEV (reference sequence). The PCR had 60 Vbeta and 13 Jbeta primers. Clones were sequenced by immunoSEQ multiplex PCR, and TCRdb holds only the in-frame ones, with some missing. The sample has approximately 170,000 clones; approximately 88% are singletons. General study findings and limits: An analysis done earlier found most TCR beta V segments productive about 87% or about 30% of the time. Reportedly, fewer N-insertions than the roughly 700-donor mean appeared in an Asian-associated ancestry cluster in a later analysis. In a later analysis, across HLA loci, associated TCR counts were highest for DRB1, lowest for HLA-C.

Sequenced sample: PBMCs. The chain employs TRBV27 and TRBJ2-1, with TRBD1 identical over 9 bases. The clonotype was recovered from a boy aged 2-15 years in good health and CMV-seronegative. The CDR3 reads CASSLRQGAYNEQFF. The CDR3 bases are TGTGCCAGCAGTCTTCGACAGGGGGCCTACAATGAGCAGTTCTTC.